This T cell receptor (beta chain) was sequenced during a study of T cell responses to AZD1222 COVID-19 vaccine. From germline, CDR1 is SGHNT and CDR2 YYREEE (reference sequence). V gave up 4 bases and J gave up 7 bases; unmatched junction bases: 5. The CDR3 is 13 residues long. A remark on this clone: Its antigen is currently unknown.

The table came from immunoSEQ multiplex PCR; TCRdb's copy has only in-frame clones and leaves some out. The sample lists about 120,000 clones; less than 90% were seen once. Study findings and constraints: The donor cohort was predominantly white British with a female majority, and clonal diversity may have been underestimated.

The chain joins TRBV5-4 to TRBJ2-1; 7 nucleotides match TRBD1. This sample comprised peripheral blood, obtained on day 0 of AZD1222 vaccination. This sequence was found in an adult in good health. For the CDR3, the DNA is TGTGCCAGCAGCAGACAGGGTCGAAATGAGCAGTTCTTC. Protein: CASSRQGRNEQFF.